This T cell receptor beta chain derives from a study of blood T cell repertoires in COVID-19. As for the study in general: Collection of acute and convalescent COVID-19 samples took place in the United States, Italy and Spain. T cells, B-cell-depleted T cells, or PBMCs provided the cDNA or gDNA that served as material.

Clones were read by immunoSEQ multiplex PCR, and TCRdb kept only the in-frame ones, dropping some. The sample carries approximately 200,000 clones, 90% to 95% recorded once. Per germline, CDR1 MNHEY and CDR2 SVGAGI. With V trimmed by 6 bases and J by 6 bases, 6 bases remained unmatched. The CDR3 is 13 amino acids. One Seattle source followed patients from active infection through their disease course. Sequencing was performed on peripheral blood. This clonotype was obtained from a man between 25 and 39 years old with COVID-19, enrolled during active disease. The chain is built from TRBV6-5 and TRBJ1-2; 8 bases agree with TRBD1. CDR3: CASRQGGVDGYTF. As DNA, the CDR3 is TGTGCCAGCAGACAGGGGGGGGTTGATGGCTACACCTTC.